The 32 T cell receptor beta chains given below trace back to one sample, sequenced in a study of cytomegalovirus exposure and HLA in healthy donors. Use of 60 Vbeta and 13 Jbeta primers characterized the PCR. The data were produced by immunoSEQ multiplex PCR, yet TCRdb's version contains in-frame clones alone and is incomplete. The table lists some 140,000 clones, 65% to 85% of them singletons. Sequencing used PBMCs. The source is a woman aged 40 to 50 in good health and CMV-seropositive.

This clone appeared a few times. The gene calls are TRBV5-6 and TRBJ2-1, with D unclear. The V gene lost 4 bases and the J gene lost 0 bases, with 23 bases spanning the gap. Germline V gives CDR1 SGHDT, CDR2 YYEEEE. The CDR3 consists of 19 residues. The CDR3 nucleotides are TGTGCCAGCAGCGATAGCTCGCCTGGCCGGATTAACTCCTACAATGAGCAGTTCTTC. Amino acid sequence: CASSDSSPGRINSYNEQFF. Filled out from reference TRBV5-6 and TRBJ2-1, the complete variable domain reads DAGVTQSPTHLIKTRGQQVTLRCSPKSGHDTVSWYQQALGQGPQFIFQYYEEEERQRGNFPDRFSGHQFPNYSSELNVNALLLGDSALYLCASSDSSPGRINSYNEQFFGPGTRLTVL.

This clone came up a few times. The V gene is TRBV5-1, the J gene TRBJ2-1; TRBD2 matches 7 bases. Germline loops: CDR1 SGHRS, CDR2 YFSETQ. J gave up 4 bases and V 2 bases, and 15 bases lay outside the gene matches. This CDR3 contains 18 residues. CDR3 protein: CASSFGGPIGGSYNEQFF. The CDR3 bases are TGCGCCAGCAGCTTCGGGGGTCCGATCGGCGGGAGTTACAATGAGCAGTTCTTC. The full variable domain, with the rest looked up from reference TRBV5-1 and TRBJ2-1, is KAGVTQTPRYLIKTRGQQVTLSCSPISGHRSVSWYQQTPGQGLQFLFEYFSETQRNKGNFPGRFSGRQFSNSRSEMNVSTLELGDSALYLCASSFGGPIGGSYNEQFFGPGTRLTVL.

In DNA, the CDR3 is TGTGCCAGCAGCGGATCATACCCGGGACAGTATCCCTACGAGCAGTACTTC. Protein product: CASSGSYPGQYPYEQYF. This chain links TRBV5-5 with TRBJ2-7, with 7 positions matching TRBD1. Losses at the gene ends were 4 bases for V and 2 bases for J; bases not matched to a gene: 15. Germline CDR1 and CDR2: SGHKS and YYEKEE (reference sequence). The CDR3 spans 17 residues.

The chain uses TRBV9 and TRBJ2-1, with 8 positions matching TRBD1. The CDR3 is 15 residues long. V lost 3 bases to trimming and J lost 3 bases; unmatched junction nucleotides: 5. The germline V gene encodes CDR1 SGDLS and CDR2 YYNGEE. For the CDR3, the DNA is TGTGCCAGCAGCGCAACGGGACAGGACTACAATGAGCAGTTCTTC. This translates into CASSATGQDYNEQFF.

In this sample, this clone turned up a few times. The chain carries TRBV5-6 and TRBJ1-1, with D possibly being TRBD1 (6 bases). Germline V lookup: CDR1 SGHDT, CDR2 YYEEEE. This CDR3 is built from 18 residues. V was pared by 4 bases and J by 6 bases, with 28 bases between. The CDR3 nucleotides read TGTGCCAGCAGCCCCGCATTGGGGGCTTGGAGCCGGGGGGCTGAAGCTTTCTTT. It yields the protein CASSPALGAWSRGAEAFF.

This clone was picked up one time. This rearrangement joins TRBV10-3 to TRBJ1-2, with 9 bases fitting TRBD1. CDR1 ENHRY and CDR2 SYGVKD come from the germline V gene. Trimming removed 6 bases from V and 4 bases from J; junction bases left unmatched: 21. The CDR3 is 19 residues long. In nucleotides, the CDR3 is TGTGCCATCAGAGCGACCCGAACCCCGGGACAGGGCCTCCTCTATGGCTACACCTTC. Its translation: CAIRATRTPGQGLLYGYTF.

This rearrangement joins TRBV5-8 to TRBJ2-7; the match to TRBD1 covers 8 bases. This CDR3 has 15 amino acids. Germline trimming cut 2 bases from V and 1 base from J; bases unmatched to any gene: 5. Germline V gives CDR1 SGHTS, CDR2 YDEGEE. This chain's CDR3 is CASSFSGTGSYEQYF. CDR3 in DNA: TGTGCCAGCAGCTTTTCCGGGACAGGATCCTACGAGCAGTACTTC.

The chain uses TRBV11-2 and TRBJ2-7, with 9 bases identical to TRBD2. The germline CDR1 and CDR2 sequences are SGHAT and FQNNGV. This CDR3 region has 15 residues. V dropped 4 bases and J dropped 0; count of bases not matched to a gene: 4. The DNA for the CDR3 is TGTGCCAGCAGCTCCCTAGCGGGATCCTCCTACGAGCAGTACTTC. As protein: CASSSLAGSSYEQYF.

The chain employs TRBV6-6 and TRBJ2-7, with 7 bases that match TRBD2. With V trimmed by 6 bases and J by 5 bases, 16 bases remained unmatched. This CDR3 spans 16 amino acids. Germline V gene sequence: CDR1 MNHNY, CDR2 SVGAGI (reference sequence). CDR3 residues: CASSPGSWGRADEQYF. CDR3 bases: TGTGCCAGCAGCCCGGGGTCTTGGGGGAGGGCCGACGAGCAGTACTTC.

V gene TRBV7-9 combines with J gene TRBJ2-5; 7 bases agree with TRBD2. The CDR3 covers 15 residues. V trimming: 3 bases; J trimming: 11 bases; junction bases outside the gene matches: 15. Germline loops: CDR1 SEHNR, CDR2 FQNEAQ (reference sequence). CDR3 protein: CASSFSGVSPGEQYF. CDR3 DNA sequence: TGTGCCAGCAGCTTCAGCGGGGTGTCGCCTGGGGAGCAGTACTTC.

The chain joins TRBV7-2 to TRBJ2-1; TRBD2 agrees at 8 bases. V lost 2 bases and J lost 5; bases outside the gene matches: 2. Per germline, CDR1 SGHTA and CDR2 FQGNSA. This CDR3 comprises 14 residues. The DNA of the CDR3 is TGTGCCAGCAGCTTACCGGGAGGGCACAATGAGCAGTTCTTC. Amino acids: CASSLPGGHNEQFF. Complete variable domain (other parts from reference TRBV7-2 and TRBJ2-1): GAGVSQSPSNKVTEKGKDVELRCDPISGHTALYWYRQSLGQGLEFLIYFQGNSAPDKSGLPSDRFSAERTGGSVSTLTIQRTQQEDSAVYLCASSLPGGHNEQFFGPGTRLTVL.

The rearrangement uses TRBV14 and TRBJ1-2; D gene ambiguous. The CDR3 has 15 amino acids. CDR1 and CDR2 (germline): SGHDN, FVKESK. Trimming shortened V by 0 bases and J by 4 bases, and 12 bases separated the two germline ends. CDR3 loop: CASSQDNRQAYGYTF. The CDR3 DNA reads as TGTGCCAGCAGCCAAGATAACCGCCAGGCCTATGGCTACACCTTC.

This chain links TRBV12-5 with TRBJ2-2; 11 bases fit TRBD2. This CDR3 comprises 16 residues. V lost 1 base to trimming and J lost 4 bases; unmatched junction nucleotides: 2. Germline CDR1 reads LGHNT; CDR2 reads FRNRAP. The CDR3 region is CASGLGSGRATGELFF. The DNA of the CDR3 is TGTGCTAGTGGTTTGGGTAGCGGGAGGGCCACCGGGGAGCTGTTTTTT.

The chain combines TRBV30 with TRBJ1-1, with unresolved D. The CDR3 runs 15 residues. Trimming left V 2 bases short and J 4 bases short, with 17 bases between. Germline V gene sequence: CDR1 GTSNPN, CDR2 SVGIG (reference sequence). CDR3 region: CAWSRAGGFSTEAFF. Written as DNA, the CDR3 is TGTGCCTGGAGTAGGGCGGGCGGGTTCTCCACTGAAGCTTTCTTT.

The CDR3 region is CASSYGIAGGDNEQFF. As DNA, the CDR3 is TGTGCCAGCAGCTACGGTATAGCGGGAGGTGACAATGAGCAGTTCTTC. The chain uses TRBV7-2 and TRBJ2-1, with 10 bases lining up with TRBD2. Germline assignment: CDR1 SGHTA and CDR2 FQGNSA. This CDR3 has 16 amino acids. Trimming took 4 bases from V and 5 from J; bases not matched to a gene: 8. The whole variable domain, remainder taken from reference TRBV7-2 and TRBJ2-1, is GAGVSQSPSNKVTEKGKDVELRCDPISGHTALYWYRQSLGQGLEFLIYFQGNSAPDKSGLPSDRFSAERTGGSVSTLTIQRTQQEDSAVYLCASSYGIAGGDNEQFFGPGTRLTVL.

The genes are TRBV6-5 and TRBJ2-3, with TRBD2 matching 7 bases. Germline CDR1 MNHEY, CDR2 SVGAGI. The CDR3 loop spans 14 amino acids. J was trimmed by 6 bases and V by 4 bases; bases with no gene match: 7. CDR3 loop: CASSSPTSPDTQYF. The CDR3 bases are TGTGCCAGCAGTTCGCCGACTAGCCCGGATACGCAGTATTTT.

The chain has TRBV5-1 and TRBJ2-5, with TRBD1 matching over 8 bases. The DNA matches TRBJ2-7 better at its end, which makes the J call doubtful. Germline V lookup: CDR1 SGHRS, CDR2 YFSETQ. There are 14 residues in the CDR3. CDR3 region: CASSLGTGLDEQYF. The CDR3 DNA reads as TGCGCCAGCAGCTTGGGGACAGGGTTAGACGAGCAGTACTTC.

The chain uses TRBV15 and TRBJ2-1; D possibly corresponds to TRBD2 (6 bases). With 0 bases removed from V and 9 bases from J, the gap between germline ends came to 15 bases. Germline CDR1 is LNHNV and CDR2 is YYDKDF (reference sequence). The CDR3 covers 15 residues. CDR3 DNA sequence: TGTGCCACCAGCAGAGATACCACTAGCAATAGTGAGCAGTTCTTC. This translates into CATSRDTTSNSEQFF.

The chain combines TRBV19 with TRBJ1-2, with TRBD1 matching 10 bases. The CDR3 is 14 residues long. The V gene end was trimmed by 5 bases and the J gene end by 4 bases; junction bases not matched to a gene: 4. CDR1 and CDR2 from the germline V gene are LNHDA and SQIVND (reference sequence). CDR3 coding DNA: TGTGCCAGTAGTCGGGACAGGGGTTTCTATGGCTACACCTTC. Translated: CASSRDRGFYGYTF. Variable domain in full (rest from reference TRBV19 and TRBJ1-2): DGGITQSPKYLFRKEGQNVTLSCEQNLNHDAMYWYRQDPGQGLRLIYYSQIVNDFQKGDIAEGYSVSREKKESFPLTVTSAQKNPTAFYLCASSRDRGFYGYTFGSGTRLTVV.

The chain employs TRBV9 and TRBJ2-5, with D possibly TRBD1 on 6 matching bases. The germline V and J ends were trimmed by 0 bases and 2 bases, with 11 bases remaining between them. The CDR3 runs 15 residues. Germline V gene lookup returns CDR1 SGDLS and CDR2 YYNGEE. The chain's CDR3 is CASSVGLQGQETQYF. The CDR3 region has the DNA TGTGCCAGCAGCGTAGGGTTACAGGGTCAAGAGACCCAGTACTTC.

The CDR3 protein is CASSDLLAGFREQYF. CDR3 coding DNA: TGTGCCAGCAGTGACTTGCTAGCGGGATTCCGGGAGCAGTACTTC. This chain connects TRBV2 to TRBJ2-7, with 9 nucleotides matching TRBD2. CDR3 length: 15 amino acids. The germline CDR1 and CDR2 sequences are SNHLY and FYNNEI. The V and J ends lost 3 bases and 7 bases, in that order; junction bases with no gene match: 10.

J is TRBJ2-7 and V is TRBV2; D gene uncertain. V was shortened by 6 bases and J by 0 bases, with 12 bases between the two germline ends. Germline CDR1 reads SNHLY; CDR2 reads FYNNEI. This CDR3 comprises 14 residues. CDR3 DNA sequence: TGTGCCAGCAGCGCAACAGCCTCCTCCTACGAGCAGTACTTC. Its protein product is CASSATASSYEQYF.

A few counts support this clone. The V gene is TRBV5-8, the J gene TRBJ2-5, with TRBD1 identical over 7 bases. The CDR3 is made up of 14 amino acids. Germline V gene data show CDR1 as SGHTS and CDR2 as YDEGEE. The J segment lost 0 bases and the V segment lost 4 bases, leaving 3 bases of the junction unmatched. In nucleotides, the CDR3 is TGTGCCAGCAGCAAGGGACAGTACCAAGAGACCCAGTACTTC. Its protein product is CASSKGQYQETQYF.

This chain links TRBV28 with TRBJ2-2; a possible D gene is TRBD1 (6 bases). Deletions cut 3 bases from V and 4 bases from J, with 15 bases between. The CDR3 totals 16 residues. From germline, CDR1 is MDHEN and CDR2 SYDVKM. The CDR3 DNA reads TGTGCCAGCAGTTTGTTCGGGACAACAACCACCGGGGAGCTGTTTTTT. Protein sequence: CASSLFGTTTTGELFF.

J is TRBJ2-7 and V is TRBV27; D possibly corresponds to TRBD2 (6 bases). This CDR3 has 14 amino acids. Germline assignment: CDR1 MNHEY and CDR2 SMNVEV (reference sequence). The ends were cut back, 3 bases at V and 0 bases at J, with 9 bases in the middle. Here the CDR3 DNA reads TGTGCCAGCAGTTTTGGGGGGAGCTCCTACGAGCAGTACTTC. This encodes CASSFGGSSYEQYF.

There are a few counts of this clone. The chain employs TRBV7-2 and TRBJ2-7, with TRBD2 identical over 9 bases. Germline V gives CDR1 SGHTA, CDR2 FQGNSA. V lost 3 bases and J lost 2; bases outside the gene matches: 5. This CDR3 has 15 residues. The CDR3 is CASSFLPSGAYEQYF. CDR3 sequence (DNA): TGTGCCAGCAGCTTTCTTCCTAGCGGGGCCTACGAGCAGTACTTC.

The genes are TRBV10-2 and TRBJ1-1; 7 positions agree with TRBD1. With V trimmed by 0 bases and J by 10 bases, 8 bases remained unmatched. This CDR3 comprises 14 residues. Per the germline V gene, CDR1 is WSHSY and CDR2 is SAAADI. In DNA form, the CDR3 reads TGCGCCAGCAGTGAGTCATATGGGGCAGGGGGAGCTTTCTTT. It yields the protein CASSESYGAGGAFF.

In this sample, this clone turned up a few times. The V and J genes are TRBV19 and TRBJ1-5, with D maybe TRBD1 (6 bases). In germline, CDR1 is LNHDA, CDR2 SQIVND (reference sequence). The CDR3 runs 13 residues. The ends were cut back, 6 bases at V and 6 bases at J, with 12 bases in the middle. CDR3 sequence: CASRTGAVQPQHF. The DNA of the CDR3 is TGTGCCAGTAGGACAGGAGCGGTTCAGCCCCAGCATTTT.

The chain couples TRBV11-3 to TRBJ2-5, with 13 nucleotides matching TRBD2. Germline CDR1 and CDR2: SGHNT and YENEEA. V lost 5 bases and J lost 6; bases outside the gene matches: 6. This CDR3 region has 15 residues. The CDR3 loop is CASSPGTSGTKTQYF. In DNA form, the CDR3 reads TGTGCCAGCAGCCCCGGGACTAGCGGGACCAAGACCCAGTACTTC.

The chain uses TRBV5-1 and TRBJ1-2, with 7 bases matching TRBD1. V lost 0 bases, J lost 3 bases, and 5 bases stayed unmatched. The CDR3 has 15 residues. CDR1 SGHRS and CDR2 YFSETQ come from the germline V gene. The DNA for the CDR3 is TGCGCCAGCAGCTTGGCCAGGGGGATTGACTATGGCTACACCTTC. It specifies CASSLARGIDYGYTF.

The rearrangement joins TRBV27 to TRBJ2-4, with 11 positions matching TRBD2. Germline V CDR1 and CDR2: MNHEY, SMNVEV (reference sequence). The junction had 5 bases not matched to a gene; V was cut back by 5 bases and J by 2 bases. The length of the CDR3 is 16 residues. The CDR3 nucleotides read TGTGCCAGCAGTACCCTAGCGGGAGGTACCAAAAACATTCAGTACTTC. As protein: CASSTLAGGTKNIQYF.

Written as DNA, the CDR3 is TGTGCCAGCAGCCAAGATTATGGAGGGTCTGAAAAACTGTTTTTT. Protein: CASSQDYGGSEKLFF. V is TRBV4-2 and J is TRBJ1-4; no reliable D call. Germline-derived CDR1 and CDR2 are LGHNA and YNFKEQ. The V end was cut by 0 bases, the J end by 7 bases, with 12 bases between. This CDR3 is 15 amino acids long.